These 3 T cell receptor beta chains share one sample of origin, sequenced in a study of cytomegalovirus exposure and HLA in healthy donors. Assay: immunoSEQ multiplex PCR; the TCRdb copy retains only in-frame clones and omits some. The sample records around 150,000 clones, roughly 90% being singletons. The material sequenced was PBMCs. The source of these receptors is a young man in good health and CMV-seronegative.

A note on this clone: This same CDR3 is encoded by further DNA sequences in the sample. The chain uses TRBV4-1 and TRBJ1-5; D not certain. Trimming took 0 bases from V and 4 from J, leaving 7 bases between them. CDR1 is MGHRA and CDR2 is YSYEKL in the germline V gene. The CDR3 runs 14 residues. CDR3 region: CASSQEGGNQPQHF. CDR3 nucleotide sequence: TGCGCCAGCAGCCAAGAAGGAGGAAATCAGCCCCAGCATTTT.

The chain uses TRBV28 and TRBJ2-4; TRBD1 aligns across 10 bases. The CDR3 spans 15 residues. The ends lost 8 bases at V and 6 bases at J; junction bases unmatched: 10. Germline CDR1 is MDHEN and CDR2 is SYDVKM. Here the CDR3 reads CASGTGVDFGNIQYF. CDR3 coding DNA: TGTGCCAGCGGGACAGGGGTCGATTTTGGAAACATTCAGTACTTC.

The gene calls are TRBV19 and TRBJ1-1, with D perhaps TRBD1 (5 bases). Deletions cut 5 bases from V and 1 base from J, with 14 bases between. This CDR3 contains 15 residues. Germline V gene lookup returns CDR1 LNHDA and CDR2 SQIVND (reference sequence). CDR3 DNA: TGTGCCAGTAGTGCCTATGGGGGGGAGAACACTGAAGCTTTCTTT. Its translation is CASSAYGGENTEAFF. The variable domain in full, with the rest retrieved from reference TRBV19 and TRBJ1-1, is DGGITQSPKYLFRKEGQNVTLSCEQNLNHDAMYWYRQDPGQGLRLIYYSQIVNDFQKGDIAEGYSVSREKKESFPLTVTSAQKNPTAFYLCASSAYGGENTEAFFGQGTRLTVV.